This record concerns one T cell receptor (beta chain) sequence. The record originates from a study of blood T cell repertoires in COVID-19. Looking at the study overall: Researchers got acute and convalescent COVID-19 samples from the United States, Italy and Spain. T cells, B-cell-depleted T cells, or PBMCs provided the cDNA or gDNA that served as material.

V lost 6 bases, J lost 4 bases, and 12 bases lay in between. This CDR3 comprises 13 residues. Per the germline V gene, CDR1 is SNHLY and CDR2 is FYNNEI. Original processing notes: Reference gene primer amplification yielded estimated nucleated cell counts. Method: immunoSEQ multiplex PCR; TCRdb's copy keeps in-frame clones and lacks some. The DNA was the basis for D and trimming; V, J and clone size are from that table. The data show some 220,000 clones, around 81% seen once. The sequence came from a woman under 40 who had recovered from COVID-19. The sequenced material came from peripheral blood. The gene calls are TRBV2 and TRBJ1-2; no clear D gene. CDR3 nucleotides: TGTGCCAGCAGAGCCCCGACACGCTATGGCTACACCTTC. Amino acids: CASRAPTRYGYTF.